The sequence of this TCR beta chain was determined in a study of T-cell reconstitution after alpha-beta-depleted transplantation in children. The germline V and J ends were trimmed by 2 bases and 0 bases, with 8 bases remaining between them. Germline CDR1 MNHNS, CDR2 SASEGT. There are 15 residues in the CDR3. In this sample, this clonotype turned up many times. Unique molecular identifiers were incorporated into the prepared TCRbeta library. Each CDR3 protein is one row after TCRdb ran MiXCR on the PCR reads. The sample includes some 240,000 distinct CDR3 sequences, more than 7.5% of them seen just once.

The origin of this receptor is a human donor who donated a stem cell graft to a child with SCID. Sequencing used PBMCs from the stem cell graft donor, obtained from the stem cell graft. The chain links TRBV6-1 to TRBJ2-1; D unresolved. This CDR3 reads CASSESRSSYNEQFF. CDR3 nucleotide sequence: TGTGCCAGCAGTGAATCCAGGAGCTCCTACAATGAGCAGTTCTTC.